What follows are 14 T cell receptor beta chains derived from one specimen sequenced in a study of Ad26.COV2.S vaccination and SARS-CoV-2 variants. Treatment described: some 20 received Ad26.COV2.S at low or high dose, single or two shots; about five received placebo; per-sample allocation not given. Specimens were obtained on day 63 following the first vaccine or placebo injection. This table comes from immunoSEQ multiplex PCR, and its TCRdb copy is limited to in-frame clones, with some not included. This sample has roughly 680,000 clones, with 89% found just once. The sample in question was peripheral blood, obtained in a trial of Ad26.COV2.S vaccine versus placebo. All receptors come from a person between 18 and 60 years old who received the Ad26.COV2.S COVID-19 vaccine or a placebo.

With regard to this clone: Sequence at one end of the junction differs from germline and may be a read error. The genes are TRBV7-7 and TRBJ2-2, with 8 nucleotides matching TRBD2. The germline CDR1 and CDR2 sequences are SSHAT and FNYEAQ (reference sequence). There are 16 residues in the CDR3. CDR3 in DNA: TGTGCTAGCAGCTTGGGGAGCGGGAGAGTTACCGGGGAGCTGTTTTTT. Encoded protein: CASSLGSGRVTGELFF.

The chain links TRBV3-1 (or the pseudogene TRBV3-2) to TRBJ2-7, with D possibly TRBD2 on 7 matching bases. Trimming stripped 3 bases from V and 2 bases from J, with 23 bases between. Per the germline V gene, CDR1 is LGHDT and CDR2 is YNNKEL (reference sequence). The CDR3 is 18 residues long. CDR3 nucleotides: TGTGCCAGCAGCCACTGGGGGGGCACCGGGGCGAACACCTACGAGCAGTACTTC. Residues: CASSHWGGTGANTYEQYF.

This chain joins TRBV5-1 and TRBJ1-6; D call uncertain. V lost 3 bases and J lost 5, with 6 bases in between. Looked up from germline, CDR1 is SGHRS and CDR2 is YFSETQ. This CDR3 has 13 residues. This CDR3 reads CASSSDDNSPLHF. Written as DNA, the CDR3 is TGCGCCAGCAGCTCAGACGATAATTCACCCCTCCACTTT.

J is TRBJ1-1 and V is TRBV6-5; D is ambiguous. CDR1 is MNHEY, CDR2 SVGAGI, per germline. The CDR3 length is 16 residues. V gave up 0 bases and J gave up 0 bases, with 11 bases separating them. CDR3: CASSYSRGPLNTEAFF. The CDR3 DNA follows: TGTGCCAGCAGTTACTCGAGAGGGCCGTTGAACACTGAAGCTTTCTTT.

Of note for this clone: Other nucleotide sequences from this sample produce the same CDR3. The genes are TRBV15 and TRBJ2-5, with a weak D call TRBD2 (5 bases). The CDR3 totals 15 residues. Trimming left V 0 bases short and J 1 base short, with 9 bases between. The germline gives CDR1 LNHNV, CDR2 YYDKDF (reference sequence). This chain's CDR3 is CATSRDRGSQETQYF. In nucleotides, the CDR3 is TGTGCCACCAGCAGAGATCGGGGAAGCCAAGAGACCCAGTACTTC. Full variable domain (outside the CDR3, taken from reference TRBV15 and TRBJ2-5): DAMVIQNPRYQVTQFGKPVTLSCSQTLNHNVMYWYQQKSSQAPKLLFHYYDKDFNNEADTPDNFQSRRPNTSFCFLDIRSPGLGDTAMYLCATSRDRGSQETQYFGPGTRLLVL.

J is TRBJ1-1 and V is TRBV29-1; D is perhaps TRBD1 (5 bases). This CDR3 has 13 amino acids. V shed 7 bases and J shed 1 base, with 13 bases lying between them. Germline CDR1 is SQVTM and CDR2 is ANQGSEA. CDR3 in DNA: TGCAGCGACCTGACAGTTCAGAACACTGAAGCTTTCTTT. Translating gives CSDLTVQNTEAFF.

The chain couples TRBV5-1 to TRBJ2-5; weak D call: TRBD2 (6 bases). The CDR3 sequence is 13 residues long. V lost 4 bases and J 4 bases, leaving 11 bases between the germline ends. Looked up from germline, CDR1 is SGHRS and CDR2 is YFSETQ. The DNA for the CDR3 is TGCGCCAGCAGCCGAGGGACTTCAGAGACCCAGTACTTC. Protein: CASSRGTSETQYF.

The chain joins TRBV30 to TRBJ1-6; D uncertain. Looked up from germline, CDR1 is GTSNPN and CDR2 is SVGIG (reference sequence). The CDR3 has 13 residues. The V end was cut by 5 bases, the J end by 4 bases, with 9 bases between. The CDR3 DNA reads TGTGCCTGGGCGACACGGTATAATTCACCCCTCCACTTT. The encoded protein is CAWATRYNSPLHF.

The chain joins TRBV19 to TRBJ2-2, with a tentative D call TRBD2 (5 bases). The CDR3 runs 17 residues. The V and J ends lost 5 bases and 1 base respectively, with 17 bases between them. From germline, CDR1 is LNHDA and CDR2 SQIVND (reference sequence). The CDR3 bases are TGTGCCAGTAGTTCCTCGTCCGCGGCGGGGAACACCGGGGAGCTGTTTTTT. This gives the protein CASSSSSAAGNTGELFF.

This clone occurred once. V and J are TRBV7-9 and TRBJ2-7, with 8 bases that match TRBD2. The germline gives CDR1 SEHNR, CDR2 FQNEAQ (reference sequence). The J segment lost 2 bases and the V segment lost 0 bases, leaving 6 bases of the junction unmatched. This CDR3 comprises 16 residues. As DNA, the CDR3 is TGTGCCAGCAGCTTAGCTGCGAGCGGGGGCGCCTACGAGCAGTACTTC. Protein sequence: CASSLAASGGAYEQYF.

The chain employs TRBV30 and TRBJ1-5; D gene uncertain. This CDR3 is 15 amino acids long. The germline V and J ends were trimmed by 2 bases and 0 bases, with 11 bases remaining between them. Germline assignment: CDR1 GTSNPN and CDR2 SVGIG (reference sequence). CDR3 nucleotide sequence: TGTGCCTGGAGTAGGCAGCTTAATAGCAATCAGCCCCAGCATTTT. It yields the protein CAWSRQLNSNQPQHF.

The chain uses TRBV2 and TRBJ2-1; 7 nucleotides match TRBD2. This CDR3 contains 10 residues. With 8 bases clipped from V and 8 bases from J, the junction kept 0 bases outside the gene matches. The germline gives CDR1 SNHLY, CDR2 FYNNEI. The CDR3 protein is CASGRDEQFF. For the CDR3, the DNA is TGTGCCAGCGGGAGGGATGAGCAGTTCTTC.

The chain couples TRBV6-6 to TRBJ1-2, with D tentatively TRBD1 (6 bases). The CDR3 has 13 residues. The germline V gene has CDR1 MNHNY and CDR2 SVGAGI (reference sequence). V lost 2 bases and J lost 4, with 8 bases in between. The CDR3 sequence: CASSYGGAYGYTF. The CDR3 DNA is TGTGCCAGCAGTTACGGGGGGGCCTATGGCTACACCTTC.

The chain links TRBV3-1 (or the pseudogene TRBV3-2) to TRBJ2-3, with 9 nucleotides matching TRBD2. After removal of 1 base from V and 4 bases from J, the junction contained 6 bases not matched to a gene. This CDR3 has 16 residues. Germline V gives CDR1 LGHDT, CDR2 YNNKEL (reference sequence). CDR3 bases: TGTGCCAGCAGCCAAGTAGCGGGGGTTGGCCCAGATACGCAGTATTTT. It translates to CASSQVAGVGPDTQYF.